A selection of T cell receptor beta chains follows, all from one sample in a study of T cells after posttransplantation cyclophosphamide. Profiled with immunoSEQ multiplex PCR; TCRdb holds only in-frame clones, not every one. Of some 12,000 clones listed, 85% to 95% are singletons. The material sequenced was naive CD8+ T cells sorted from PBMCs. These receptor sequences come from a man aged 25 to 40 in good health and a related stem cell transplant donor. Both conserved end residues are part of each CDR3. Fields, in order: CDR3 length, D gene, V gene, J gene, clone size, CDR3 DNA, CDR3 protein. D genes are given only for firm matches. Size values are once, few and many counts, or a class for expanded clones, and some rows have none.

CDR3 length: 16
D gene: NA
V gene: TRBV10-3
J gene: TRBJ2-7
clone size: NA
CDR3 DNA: TGTGCCATCAGTGAGACCGGTCAGCGCATGGATTACGAGCAGTACTTC
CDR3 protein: CAISETGQRMDYEQYF

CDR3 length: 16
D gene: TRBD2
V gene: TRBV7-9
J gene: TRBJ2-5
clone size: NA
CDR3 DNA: TGTGCCAGCAGCCGACCTAGCGGGGGGCCTTTGGAGACCCAGTACTTC
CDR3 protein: CASSRPSGGPLETQYF

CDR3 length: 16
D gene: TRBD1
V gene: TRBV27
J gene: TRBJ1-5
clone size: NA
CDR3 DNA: TGTGCCAGCAGTCCTTCGACAGGGGAAGAGGCTCAGCCCCAGCATTTT
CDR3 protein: CASSPSTGEEAQPQHF

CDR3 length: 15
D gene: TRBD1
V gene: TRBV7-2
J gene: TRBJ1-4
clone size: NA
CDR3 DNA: TGTGCCAGCAGCCTGACAGGGGGCACTAATGAAAAACTGTTTTTT
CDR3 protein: CASSLTGGTNEKLFF

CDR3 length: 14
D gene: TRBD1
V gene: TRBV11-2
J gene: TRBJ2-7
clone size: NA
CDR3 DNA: TGTGCCAGCAGCTTGACAGGGGGCGGCTACGAGCAGTACTTC
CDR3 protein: CASSLTGGGYEQYF

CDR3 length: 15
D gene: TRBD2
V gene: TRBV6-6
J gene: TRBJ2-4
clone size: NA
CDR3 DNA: TGTGCCAGCAGTTACTCGAGTCTAGCGGCGGACATTCAGTACTTC
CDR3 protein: CASSYSSLAADIQYF

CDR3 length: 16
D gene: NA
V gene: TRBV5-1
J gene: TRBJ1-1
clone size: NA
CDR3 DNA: TGCGCCAGCAGCTTGGCCGCAGGCGTGGGGAACACTGAAGCTTTCTTT
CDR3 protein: CASSLAAGVGNTEAFF

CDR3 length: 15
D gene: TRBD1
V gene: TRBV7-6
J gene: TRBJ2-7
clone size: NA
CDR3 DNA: TGTGCCAGCAGCTTCCCGGGACAGGGCGGCTACGAGCAGTACTTC
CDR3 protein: CASSFPGQGGYEQYF

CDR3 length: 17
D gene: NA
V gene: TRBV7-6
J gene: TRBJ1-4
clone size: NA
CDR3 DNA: TGTGCCAGCAGCTTAGCGGCCAACAGGGTCCCTTATGAAAAACTGTTTTTT
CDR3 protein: CASSLAANRVPYEKLFF

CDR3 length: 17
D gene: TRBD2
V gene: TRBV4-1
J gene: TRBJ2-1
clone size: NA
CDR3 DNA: TGCGCCAGCACCTCGGGGATAGCGGGGGTCTCCTACAATGAGCAGTTCTTC
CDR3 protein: CASTSGIAGVSYNEQFF

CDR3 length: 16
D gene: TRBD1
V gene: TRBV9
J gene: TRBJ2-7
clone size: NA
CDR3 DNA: TGTGCCAGCAGCGCCCCCCGGGGACAGGTCTCCTACGAGCAGTACTTC
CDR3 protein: CASSAPRGQVSYEQYF

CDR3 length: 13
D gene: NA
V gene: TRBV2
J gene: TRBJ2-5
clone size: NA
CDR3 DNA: TGTGCCAGCAGGGGGGGGCTACAAGAGACCCAGTACTTC
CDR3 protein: CASRGGLQETQYF

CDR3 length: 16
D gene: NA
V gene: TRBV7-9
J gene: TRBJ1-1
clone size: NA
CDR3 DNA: TGTGCCAGCAGCTTAGTTTTGGGGTCGGGGGATACTGAAGCTTTCTTT
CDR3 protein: CASSLVLGSGDTEAFF

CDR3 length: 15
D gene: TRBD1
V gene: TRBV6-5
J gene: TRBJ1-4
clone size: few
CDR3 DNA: TGTGCCAGCAGGCCCCGGGACAGGGCTAGAGAAAAACTGTTTTTT
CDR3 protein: CASRPRDRAREKLFF

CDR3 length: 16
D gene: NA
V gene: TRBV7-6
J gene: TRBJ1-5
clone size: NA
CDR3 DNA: TGTGCCAGCAGCTTAGGAGGCCGGGGTCCAGGTCAGCCCCAGCATTTT
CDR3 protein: CASSLGGRGPGQPQHF

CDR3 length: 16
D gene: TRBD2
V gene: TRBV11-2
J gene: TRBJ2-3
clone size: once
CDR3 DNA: TGTGCCAGCAGCTGGACTAGCGGGGGAGCAACAGATACGCAGTATTTT
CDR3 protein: CASSWTSGGATDTQYF

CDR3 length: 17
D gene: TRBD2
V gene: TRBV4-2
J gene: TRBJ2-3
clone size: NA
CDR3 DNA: TGTGCCAGCAGCCAAGAAGGGACTAGCGGGGAGGGAGATACGCAGTATTTT
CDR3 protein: CASSQEGTSGEGDTQYF

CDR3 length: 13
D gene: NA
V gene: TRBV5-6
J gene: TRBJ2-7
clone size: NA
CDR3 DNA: TGTGCCAGCAGCTTAGGGGATACCTACGAGCAGTACTTC
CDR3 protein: CASSLGDTYEQYF

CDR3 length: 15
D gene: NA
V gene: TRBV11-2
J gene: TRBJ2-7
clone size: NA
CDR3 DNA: TGTGCCAGCAGCTTAGAACAGGGTTTGGCCTACGAGCAGTACTTC
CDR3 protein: CASSLEQGLAYEQYF

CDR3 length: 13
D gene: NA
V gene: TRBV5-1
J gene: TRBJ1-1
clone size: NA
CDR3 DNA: TGCGCCAGCAGCTTGGGAACGGTCACTGAAGCTTTCTTT
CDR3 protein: CASSLGTVTEAFF

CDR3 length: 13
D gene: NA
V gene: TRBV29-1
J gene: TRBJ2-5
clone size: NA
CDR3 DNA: TGCAGCGTTGCAGGGGAGAACCAAGAGACCCAGTACTTC
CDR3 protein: CSVAGENQETQYF

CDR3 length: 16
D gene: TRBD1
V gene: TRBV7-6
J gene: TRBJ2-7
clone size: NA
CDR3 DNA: TGTGCCAGCAGCTGGGACGGGACAGGGGACATGAAGGAGCAGTACTTC
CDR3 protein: CASSWDGTGDMKEQYF

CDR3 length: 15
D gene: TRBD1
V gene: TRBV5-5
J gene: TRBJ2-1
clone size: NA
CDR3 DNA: TGTGCCAGCAGCGACCGGGACAGGGGTACACATGAGCAGTTCTTC
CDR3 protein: CASSDRDRGTHEQFF

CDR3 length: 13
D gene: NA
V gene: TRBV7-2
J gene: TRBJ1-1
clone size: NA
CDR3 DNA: TGTGCCAGCAGGGGGGGGTCGGCCACTGAAGCTTTCTTT
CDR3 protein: CASRGGSATEAFF

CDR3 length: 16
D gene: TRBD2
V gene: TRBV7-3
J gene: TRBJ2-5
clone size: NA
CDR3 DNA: TGTGCCAGCAGCCCAAAAAGGGACTACAACAAGAGTCCCCAGTACTTC
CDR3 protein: CASSPKRDYNKSPQYF

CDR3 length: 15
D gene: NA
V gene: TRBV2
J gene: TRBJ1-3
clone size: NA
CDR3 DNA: TGTGCCAGCAAGCGGACGGATTCCTCTGGAAACACCATATATTTT
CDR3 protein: CASKRTDSSGNTIYF

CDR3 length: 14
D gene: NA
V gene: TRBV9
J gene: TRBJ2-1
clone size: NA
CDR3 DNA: TGTGCCAGCAGCCCCGCGGACTCCTACAATGAGCAGTTCTTC
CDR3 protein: CASSPADSYNEQFF

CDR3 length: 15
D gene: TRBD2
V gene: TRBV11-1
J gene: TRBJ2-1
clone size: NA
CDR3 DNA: TGTGCCAGCAGCCGTGACTTGCGGGGGTACAATGAGCAGTTCTTC
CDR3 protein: CASSRDLRGYNEQFF

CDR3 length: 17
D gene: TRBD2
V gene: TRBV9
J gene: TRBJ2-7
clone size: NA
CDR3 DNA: TGTGCCAGCAGCTTGGGGAGTGGGGCTAGCGGCTCCTACGAGCAGTACTTC
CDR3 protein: CASSLGSGASGSYEQYF

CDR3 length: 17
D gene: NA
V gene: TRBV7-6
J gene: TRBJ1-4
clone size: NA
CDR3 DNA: TGTGCCAGCACCTCCTTCCGTGAGGGCGGCACTAATGAAAAACTGTTTTTT
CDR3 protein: CASTSFREGGTNEKLFF

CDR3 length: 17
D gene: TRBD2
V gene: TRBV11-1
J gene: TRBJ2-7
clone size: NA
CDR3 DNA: TGTGCCAGCAGCTTAAGCGGGACTAGCTGGAGCTCCTACGAGCAGTACTTC
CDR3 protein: CASSLSGTSWSSYEQYF

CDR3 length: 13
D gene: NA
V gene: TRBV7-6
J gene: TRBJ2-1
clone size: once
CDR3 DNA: TGTGCCAGCAGCTTACACGGGGGTGGGGAGCAGTTCTTC
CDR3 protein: CASSLHGGGEQFF

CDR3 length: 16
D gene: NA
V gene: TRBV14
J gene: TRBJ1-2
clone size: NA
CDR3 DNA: TGTGCCAGCAGCCCCGATTACGGGGGGGCTAACTATGGCTACACCTTC
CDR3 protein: CASSPDYGGANYGYTF